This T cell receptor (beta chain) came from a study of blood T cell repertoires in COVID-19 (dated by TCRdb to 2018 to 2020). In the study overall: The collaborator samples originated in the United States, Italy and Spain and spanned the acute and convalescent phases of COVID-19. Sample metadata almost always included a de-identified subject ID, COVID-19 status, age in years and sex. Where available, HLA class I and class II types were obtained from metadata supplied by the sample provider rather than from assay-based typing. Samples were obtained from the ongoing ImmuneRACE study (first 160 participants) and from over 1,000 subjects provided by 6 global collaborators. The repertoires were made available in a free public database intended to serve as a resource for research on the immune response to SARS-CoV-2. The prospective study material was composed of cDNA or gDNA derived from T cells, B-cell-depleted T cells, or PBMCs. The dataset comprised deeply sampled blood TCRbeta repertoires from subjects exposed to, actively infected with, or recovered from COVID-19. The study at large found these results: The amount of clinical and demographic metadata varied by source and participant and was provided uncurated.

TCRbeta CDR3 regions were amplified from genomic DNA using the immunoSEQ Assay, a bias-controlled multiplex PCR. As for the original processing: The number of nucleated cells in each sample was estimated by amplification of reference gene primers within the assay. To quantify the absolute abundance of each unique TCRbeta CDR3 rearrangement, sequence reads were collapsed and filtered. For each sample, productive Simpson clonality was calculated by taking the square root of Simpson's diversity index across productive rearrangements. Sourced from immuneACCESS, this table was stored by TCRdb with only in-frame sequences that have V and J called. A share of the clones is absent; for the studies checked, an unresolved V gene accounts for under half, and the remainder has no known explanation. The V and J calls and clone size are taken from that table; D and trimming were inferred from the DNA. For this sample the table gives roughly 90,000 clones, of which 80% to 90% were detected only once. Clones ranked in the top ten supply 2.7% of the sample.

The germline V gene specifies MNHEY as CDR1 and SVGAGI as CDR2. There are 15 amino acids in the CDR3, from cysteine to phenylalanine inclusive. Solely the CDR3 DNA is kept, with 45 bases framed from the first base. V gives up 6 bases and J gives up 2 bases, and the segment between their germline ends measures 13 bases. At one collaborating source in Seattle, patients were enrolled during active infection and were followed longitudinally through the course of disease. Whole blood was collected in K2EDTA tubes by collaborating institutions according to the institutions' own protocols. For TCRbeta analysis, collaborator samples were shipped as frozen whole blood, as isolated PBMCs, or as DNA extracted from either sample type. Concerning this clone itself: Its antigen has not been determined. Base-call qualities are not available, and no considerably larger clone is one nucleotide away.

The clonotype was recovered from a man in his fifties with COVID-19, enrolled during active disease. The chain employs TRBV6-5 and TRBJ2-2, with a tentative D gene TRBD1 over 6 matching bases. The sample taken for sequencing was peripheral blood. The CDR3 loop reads CASSPGTLNTGELFF. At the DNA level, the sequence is TGTGCCAGCAGCCCCGGGACACTAAACACCGGGGAGCTGTTTTTT.